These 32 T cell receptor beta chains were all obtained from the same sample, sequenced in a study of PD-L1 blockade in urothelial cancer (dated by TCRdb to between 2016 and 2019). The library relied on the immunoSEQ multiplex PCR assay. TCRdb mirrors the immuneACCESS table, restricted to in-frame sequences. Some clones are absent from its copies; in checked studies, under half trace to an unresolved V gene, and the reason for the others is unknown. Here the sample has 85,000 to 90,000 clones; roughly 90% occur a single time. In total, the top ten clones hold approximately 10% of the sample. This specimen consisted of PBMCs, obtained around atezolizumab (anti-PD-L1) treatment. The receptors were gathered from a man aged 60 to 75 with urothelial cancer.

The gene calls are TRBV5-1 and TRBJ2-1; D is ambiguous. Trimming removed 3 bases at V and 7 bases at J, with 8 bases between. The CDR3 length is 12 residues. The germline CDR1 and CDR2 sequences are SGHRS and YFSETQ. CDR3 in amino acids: CASSSTRNEQFF. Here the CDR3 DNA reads TGCGCCAGCAGCTCGACTCGTAATGAGCAGTTCTTC.

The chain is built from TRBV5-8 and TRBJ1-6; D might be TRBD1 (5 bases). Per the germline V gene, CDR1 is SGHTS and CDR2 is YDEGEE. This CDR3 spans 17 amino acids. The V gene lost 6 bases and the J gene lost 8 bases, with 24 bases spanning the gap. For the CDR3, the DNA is TGTGCCAGCACCTTTGGGGCGGCCCGCCAATTCGATTCACCCCTCCACTTT. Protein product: CASTFGAARQFDSPLHF.

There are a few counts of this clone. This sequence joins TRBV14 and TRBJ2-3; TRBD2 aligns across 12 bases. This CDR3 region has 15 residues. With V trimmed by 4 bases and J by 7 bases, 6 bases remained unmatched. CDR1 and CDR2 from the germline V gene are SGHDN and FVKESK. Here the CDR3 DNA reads TGTGCCAGCAGCCTAACCGGGACTAGCGGGTATACGCAGTATTTT. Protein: CASSLTGTSGYTQYF.

The CDR3 DNA sequence: TGCGCCAGCAGTGAGGTTGGGGGCCTCACAGATACGCAGTATTTT. This gives the protein CASSEVGGLTDTQYF. The chain uses TRBV10-1 and TRBJ2-3; possibly TRBD1 for D (6 bases). The germline V gene encodes CDR1 WNHNN and CDR2 SYGVQD (reference sequence). Trimming took off 2 bases at V and 2 bases at J, with 11 bases between the two ends. The length of the CDR3 is 15 residues.

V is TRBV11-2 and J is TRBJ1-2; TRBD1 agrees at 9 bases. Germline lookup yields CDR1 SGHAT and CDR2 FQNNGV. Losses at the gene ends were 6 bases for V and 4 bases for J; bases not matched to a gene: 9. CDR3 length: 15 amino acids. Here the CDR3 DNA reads TGTGCCAGCAGATCCCTCGGACAGGGGAGCTATGGCTACACCTTC. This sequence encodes CASRSLGQGSYGYTF.

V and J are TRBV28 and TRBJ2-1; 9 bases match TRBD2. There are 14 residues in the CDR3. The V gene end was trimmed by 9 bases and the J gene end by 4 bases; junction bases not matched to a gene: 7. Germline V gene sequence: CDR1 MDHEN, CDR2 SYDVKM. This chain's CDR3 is CASQAGGPYNEQFF. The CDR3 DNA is TGTGCCAGTCAAGCGGGAGGCCCTTACAATGAGCAGTTCTTC.

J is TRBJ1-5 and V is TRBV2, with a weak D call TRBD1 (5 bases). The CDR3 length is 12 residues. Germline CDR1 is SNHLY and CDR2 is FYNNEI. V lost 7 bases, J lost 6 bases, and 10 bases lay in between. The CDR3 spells CASTQGTQPQHF. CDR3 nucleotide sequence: TGTGCCAGCACCCAGGGAACTCAGCCCCAGCATTTT.

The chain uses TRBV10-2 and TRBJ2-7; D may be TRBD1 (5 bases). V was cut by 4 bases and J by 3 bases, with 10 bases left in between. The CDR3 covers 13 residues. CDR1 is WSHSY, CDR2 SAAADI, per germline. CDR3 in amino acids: CASSAGPVYEQYF. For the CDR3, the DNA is TGCGCCAGCAGTGCAGGGCCGGTCTACGAGCAGTACTTC.

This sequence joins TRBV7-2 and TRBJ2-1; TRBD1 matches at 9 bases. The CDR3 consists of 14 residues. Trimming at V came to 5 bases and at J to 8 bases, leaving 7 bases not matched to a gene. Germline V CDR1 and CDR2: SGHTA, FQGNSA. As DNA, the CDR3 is TGTGCCAGCAGCGATATTACAGGGGGCTATGAGCAGTTCTTC. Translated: CASSDITGGYEQFF.

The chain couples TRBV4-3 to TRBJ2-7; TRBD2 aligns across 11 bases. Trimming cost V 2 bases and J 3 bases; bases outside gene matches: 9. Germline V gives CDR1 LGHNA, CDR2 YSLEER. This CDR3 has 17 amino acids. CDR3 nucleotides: TGCGCCAGCAGCCAACAAATGACTAGCGGGGCGATCTACGAGCAGTACTTC. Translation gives CASSQQMTSGAIYEQYF.

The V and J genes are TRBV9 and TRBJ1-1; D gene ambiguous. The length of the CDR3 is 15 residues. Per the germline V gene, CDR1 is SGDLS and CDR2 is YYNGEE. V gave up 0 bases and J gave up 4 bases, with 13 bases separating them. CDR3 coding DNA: TGTGCCAGCAGCGTAGGGCCGCAGAGAGGCACTGAAGCTTTCTTT. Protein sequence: CASSVGPQRGTEAFF.

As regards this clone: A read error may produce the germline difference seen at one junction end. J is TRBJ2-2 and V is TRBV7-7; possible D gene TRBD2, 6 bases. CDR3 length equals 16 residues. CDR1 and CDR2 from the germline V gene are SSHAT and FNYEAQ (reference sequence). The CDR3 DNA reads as TGTGCTAGCAGCTCATCCGTAGCGGCTTACACCGGGGAGCTGTTTTTT. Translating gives CASSSSVAAYTGELFF.

CDR3 bases: TGTGCCAGCAGCCCAGGGGCCCACTCTGGAAACACCATATATTTT. This translates into CASSPGAHSGNTIYF. The genes are TRBV21-1 and TRBJ1-3; whether TRBD1, the table's D call, matches the DNA was not checked. TRBV21-1 is annotated as a pseudogene. The CDR3 loop spans 15 amino acids.

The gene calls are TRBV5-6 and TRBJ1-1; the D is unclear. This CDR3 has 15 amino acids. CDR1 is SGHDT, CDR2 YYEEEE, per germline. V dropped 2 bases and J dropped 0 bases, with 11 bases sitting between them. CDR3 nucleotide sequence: TGTGCCAGCAGCTTCTCGACAAACATGAACACTGAAGCTTTCTTT. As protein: CASSFSTNMNTEAFF.

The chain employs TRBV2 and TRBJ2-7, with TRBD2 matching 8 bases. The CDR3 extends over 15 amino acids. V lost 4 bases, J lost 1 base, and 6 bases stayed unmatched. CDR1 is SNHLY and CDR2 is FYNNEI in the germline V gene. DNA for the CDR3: TGTGCCAGCAGTGGGACGGGGGGGCCATCCTACGAGCAGTACTTC. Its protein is CASSGTGGPSYEQYF.

CDR3 bases: TGTGCCAGCAGCCTCCCAGGCAGCACAGATACGCAGTATTTT. This translates into CASSLPGSTDTQYF. The chain carries TRBV5-4 and TRBJ2-3; no definite D call. Germline V CDR1 and CDR2: SGHNT, YYREEE (reference sequence). CDR3 size: 14 residues. The V end was cut by 4 bases, the J end by 0 bases, with 9 bases between.

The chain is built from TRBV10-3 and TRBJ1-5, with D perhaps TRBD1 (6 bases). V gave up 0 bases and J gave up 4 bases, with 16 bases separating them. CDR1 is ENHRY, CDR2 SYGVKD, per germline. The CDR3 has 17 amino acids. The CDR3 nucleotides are TGTGCCATCAGTGAGTCGGGGTCAGGGGCTGGGAATCAGCCCCAGCATTTT. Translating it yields CAISESGSGAGNQPQHF.

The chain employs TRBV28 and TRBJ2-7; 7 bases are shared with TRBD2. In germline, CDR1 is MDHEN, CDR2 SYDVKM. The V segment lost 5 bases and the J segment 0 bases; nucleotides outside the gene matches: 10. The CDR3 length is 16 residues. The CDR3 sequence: CASSPFGRGDSYEQYF. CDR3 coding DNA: TGTGCCAGCAGTCCCTTTGGGAGGGGCGACTCCTACGAGCAGTACTTC.

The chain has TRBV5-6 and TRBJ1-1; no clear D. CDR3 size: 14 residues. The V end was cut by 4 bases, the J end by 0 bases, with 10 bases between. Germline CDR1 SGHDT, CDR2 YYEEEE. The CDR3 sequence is CASSNPGMNTEAFF. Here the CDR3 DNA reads TGTGCCAGCAGCAACCCGGGAATGAACACTGAAGCTTTCTTT.

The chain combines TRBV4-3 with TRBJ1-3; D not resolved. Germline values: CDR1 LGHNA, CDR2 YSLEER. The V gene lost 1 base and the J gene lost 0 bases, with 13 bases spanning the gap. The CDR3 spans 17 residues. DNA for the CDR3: TGCGCCAGCAGCCAAGCCCCGCAGGCGAGCTCTGGAAACACCATATATTTT. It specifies CASSQAPQASSGNTIYF.

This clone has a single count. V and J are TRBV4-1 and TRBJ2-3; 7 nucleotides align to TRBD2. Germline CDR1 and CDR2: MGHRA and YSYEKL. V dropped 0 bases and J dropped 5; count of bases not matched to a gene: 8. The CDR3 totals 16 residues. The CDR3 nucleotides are TGCGCCAGCAGCCAAGAACTAGCGCTAGCAGTAGATACGCAGTATTTT. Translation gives CASSQELALAVDTQYF.

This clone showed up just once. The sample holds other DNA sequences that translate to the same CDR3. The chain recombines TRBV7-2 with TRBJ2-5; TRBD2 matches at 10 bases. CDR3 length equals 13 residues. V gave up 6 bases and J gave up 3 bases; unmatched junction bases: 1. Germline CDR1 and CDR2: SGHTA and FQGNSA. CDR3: CASRLAGEETQYF. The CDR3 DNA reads TGTGCCAGCAGGCTAGCGGGGGAAGAGACCCAGTACTTC.

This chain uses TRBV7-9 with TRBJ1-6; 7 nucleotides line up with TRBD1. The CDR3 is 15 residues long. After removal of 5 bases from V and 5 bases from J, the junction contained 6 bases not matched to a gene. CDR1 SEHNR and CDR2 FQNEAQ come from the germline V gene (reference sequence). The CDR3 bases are TGTGCCAGCAGCGAACAGGGACAGAATAATTCACCCCTCCACTTT. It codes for CASSEQGQNNSPLHF.

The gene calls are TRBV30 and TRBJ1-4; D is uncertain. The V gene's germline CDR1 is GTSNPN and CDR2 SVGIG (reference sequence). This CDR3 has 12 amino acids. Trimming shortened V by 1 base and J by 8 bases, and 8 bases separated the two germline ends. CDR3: CAWSGVQEKLFF. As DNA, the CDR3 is TGTGCCTGGAGTGGGGTACAGGAAAAACTGTTTTTT.

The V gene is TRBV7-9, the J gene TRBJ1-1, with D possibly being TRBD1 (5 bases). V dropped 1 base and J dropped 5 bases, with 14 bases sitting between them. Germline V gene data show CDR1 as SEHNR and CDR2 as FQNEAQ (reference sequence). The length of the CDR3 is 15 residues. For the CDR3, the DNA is TGTGCCAGCAGCTTAGGGTCAGGGATTGATACTGAAGCTTTCTTT. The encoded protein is CASSLGSGIDTEAFF. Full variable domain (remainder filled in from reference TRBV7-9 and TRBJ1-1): DTGVSQNPRHKITKRGQNVTFRCDPISEHNRLYWYRQTLGQGPEFLTYFQNEAQLEKSRLLSDRFSAERPKGSFSTLEIQRTEQGDSAMYLCASSLGSGIDTEAFFGQGTRLTVV.

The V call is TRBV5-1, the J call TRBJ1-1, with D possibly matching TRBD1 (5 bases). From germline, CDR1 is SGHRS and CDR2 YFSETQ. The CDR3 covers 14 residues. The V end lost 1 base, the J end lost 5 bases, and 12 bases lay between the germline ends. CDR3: CASSLSSQGTEAFF. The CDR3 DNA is TGCGCCAGCAGCTTGTCGTCCCAGGGAACTGAAGCTTTCTTT. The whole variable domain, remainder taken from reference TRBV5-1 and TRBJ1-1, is KAGVTQTPRYLIKTRGQQVTLSCSPISGHRSVSWYQQTPGQGLQFLFEYFSETQRNKGNFPGRFSGRQFSNSRSEMNVSTLELGDSALYLCASSLSSQGTEAFFGQGTRLTVV.

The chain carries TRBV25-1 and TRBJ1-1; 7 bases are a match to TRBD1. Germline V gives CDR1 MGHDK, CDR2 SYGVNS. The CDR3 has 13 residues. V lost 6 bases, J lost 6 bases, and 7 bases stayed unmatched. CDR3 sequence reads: CASRATGTAEAFF. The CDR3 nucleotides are TGTGCCAGCAGGGCGACAGGGACCGCTGAAGCTTTCTTT.

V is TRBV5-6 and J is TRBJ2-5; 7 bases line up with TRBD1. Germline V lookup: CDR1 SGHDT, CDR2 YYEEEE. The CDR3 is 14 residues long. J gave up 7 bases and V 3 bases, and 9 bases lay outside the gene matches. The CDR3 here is CASSSYRGRGTQYF. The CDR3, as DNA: TGTGCCAGCAGCTCCTACAGGGGCCGGGGGACCCAGTACTTC. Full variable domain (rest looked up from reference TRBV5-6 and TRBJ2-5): DAGVTQSPTHLIKTRGQQVTLRCSPKSGHDTVSWYQQALGQGPQFIFQYYEEEERQRGNFPDRFSGHQFPNYSSELNVNALLLGDSALYLCASSSYRGRGTQYFGPGTRLLVL.

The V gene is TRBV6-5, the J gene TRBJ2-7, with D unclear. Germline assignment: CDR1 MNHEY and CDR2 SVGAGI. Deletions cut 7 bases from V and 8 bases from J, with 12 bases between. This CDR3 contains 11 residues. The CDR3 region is CASTDRSKQYF. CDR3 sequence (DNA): TGTGCCAGCACCGATCGGTCGAAGCAGTACTTC.

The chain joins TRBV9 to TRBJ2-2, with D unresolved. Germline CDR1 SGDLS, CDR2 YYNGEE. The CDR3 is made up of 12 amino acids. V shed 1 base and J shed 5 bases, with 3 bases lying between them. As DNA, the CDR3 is TGTGCCAGCAGCGTAACTACCGGGGAGCTGTTTTTT. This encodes CASSVTTGELFF.

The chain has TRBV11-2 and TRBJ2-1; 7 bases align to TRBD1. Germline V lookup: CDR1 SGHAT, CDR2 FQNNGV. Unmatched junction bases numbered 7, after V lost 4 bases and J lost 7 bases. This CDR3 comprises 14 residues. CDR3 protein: CASSWGVQGNEQFF. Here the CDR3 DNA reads TGTGCCAGCAGCTGGGGAGTACAGGGGAATGAGCAGTTCTTC.

CDR3 loop: CASSDSLGEQYF. In DNA form, the CDR3 reads TGTGCCAGCAGTGATAGTCTCGGGGAGCAGTACTTC. The chain joins TRBV2 to TRBJ2-7; D is undetermined. CDR1 is SNHLY and CDR2 is FYNNEI in the germline V gene. V was cut by 3 bases and J by 7 bases, with 10 bases left in between. The CDR3 runs 12 residues. Variable domain in full (rest from reference TRBV2 and TRBJ2-7): EPEVTQTPSHQVTQMGQEVILRCVPISNHLYFYWYRQILGQKVEFLVSFYNNEISEKSEIFDDQFSVERPDGSNFTLKIRSTKLEDSAMYFCASSDSLGEQYFGPGTRLTVT.